These 27 T cell receptor beta chains were all obtained from the same sample, sequenced in a study of T cells after yellow fever vaccination. TCRdb re-analysed the 5' RACE reads in MiXCR, keeping a single row per CDR3 protein. The sample consists of approximately 330,000 distinct CDR3 sequences, approximately 12% of them appearing once. Here the sequenced sample was CD4+ T cells sorted from PBMCs, taken 15 days after the yellow fever booster vaccination. The receptors were gathered from a man between 18 and 29 years old who received the YFV17D yellow fever vaccine.

The chain carries TRBV7-2 and TRBJ2-4; the D is unclear. The V gene lost 7 bases and the J gene lost 5 bases, with 9 bases spanning the gap. The CDR3 extends over 12 amino acids. CDR1 is SGHTA and CDR2 is FQGNSA in the germline V gene. CDR3 DNA: TGTGCCAGCAACACTGGGGAAAACATTCAGTACTTC. This codes for CASNTGENIQYF.

The chain has TRBV18 and TRBJ2-5, with TRBD2 matching over 11 bases. The junction had 9 bases not matched to a gene; V was cut back by 4 bases and J by 5 bases. CDR1 is KGHSH, CDR2 LQKENI, per germline. This CDR3 is 16 amino acids long. The CDR3 region has the DNA TGTGCCAGCTCACGGCCTAGCGGGGGGCCGTCGGAGACCCAGTACTTC. It specifies CASSRPSGGPSETQYF.

This clonotype was seen ten or more times. The chain has TRBV6-6 and TRBJ1-1; no clear D gene. Between the trimmed V and J ends, which lost 4 bases and 4 bases, there was a span of 4 bases. Germline CDR1 MNHNY, CDR2 SVGAGI (reference sequence). This CDR3 region has 11 residues. The CDR3 is CASSFSTEAFF. CDR3 coding DNA: TGTGCCAGCAGTTTTTCCACTGAAGCTTTCTTT.

The chain has TRBV20-1 and TRBJ2-7; possible D gene TRBD1, 5 bases. This CDR3 has 11 amino acids. V was cut by 5 bases and J by 6 bases, with 11 bases left in between. Germline V gene sequence: CDR1 DFQATT, CDR2 SNEGSKA (reference sequence). CDR3 sequence reads: CSAAQGSEQYF. The CDR3, as DNA: TGCAGTGCTGCTCAGGGTTCCGAGCAGTACTTC.

The V call is TRBV7-8, the J call TRBJ1-6; 8 bases agree with TRBD1. The J segment lost 10 bases and the V segment lost 5 bases, leaving 7 bases of the junction unmatched. The CDR3 sequence is 14 residues long. CDR1 is SGHVS, CDR2 FQNEAQ, per germline. The CDR3 sequence is CASSPRTGRSPLHF. The CDR3 region has the DNA TGTGCCAGCAGCCCACGGACAGGGAGATCACCCCTCCACTTT.

The chain links TRBV11-2 to TRBJ2-7, with unresolved D. The CDR3 covers 13 residues. The germline gives CDR1 SGHAT, CDR2 FQNNGV. V dropped 3 bases and J dropped 0 bases, with 6 bases sitting between them. The CDR3, as DNA: TGTGCCAGCAGCTTTAGTCACTCCTACGAGCAGTACTTC. Translated, it gives CASSFSHSYEQYF. Combining the CDR3 with reference TRBV11-2 and TRBJ2-7 gives the whole variable domain EAGVAQSPRYKIIEKRQSVAFWCNPISGHATLYWYQQILGQGPKLLIQFQNNGVVDDSQLPKDRFSAERLKGVDSTLKIQPAKLEDSAVYLCASSFSHSYEQYFGPGTRLTVT.

This clonotype came up a few times. This chain connects TRBV29-1 to TRBJ2-7, with no clear D. V was clipped by 7 bases and J by 0 bases, with 7 bases between them. The CDR3 loop spans 11 amino acids. From germline, CDR1 is SQVTM and CDR2 ANQGSEA. CDR3 DNA: TGCAGCGCCCTCCTCTCCTACGAGCAGTACTTC. It codes for CSALLSYEQYF.

The gene calls are TRBV6-5 and TRBJ2-1; D uncertain. The germline gives CDR1 MNHEY, CDR2 SVGAGI. The CDR3 sequence is 15 residues long. Trimming took off 5 bases at V and 8 bases at J, with 19 bases between the two ends. CDR3 amino acids: CASSLLDTSIDEQFF. In nucleotides, the CDR3 is TGTGCCAGCAGTCTCCTAGACACGAGCATCGATGAGCAGTTCTTC.

This clonotype was seen a handful of times. The chain is built from TRBV12-3 or TRBV12-4 and TRBJ1-1; 11 nucleotides align to TRBD1. The CDR3 contains 15 residues. The V segment lost 7 bases and the J segment 6 bases; nucleotides outside the gene matches: 10. The CDR3, as DNA: TGTGCCAGCACCATCGACCCGGGACAGGGGGCTGAAGCTTTCTTT. Translation gives CASTIDPGQGAEAFF.

The V gene is TRBV3-1, the J gene TRBJ2-3, with 9 bases that match TRBD1. The CDR3 sequence is 16 residues long. The J segment lost 8 bases and the V segment lost 4 bases, leaving 13 bases of the junction unmatched. The germline V gene encodes CDR1 LGHDT and CDR2 YNNKEL (reference sequence). This CDR3 reads CASSLGTGSLMGTQYF. CDR3 nucleotide sequence: TGTGCCAGCAGCCTCGGGACAGGGAGTTTGATGGGTACGCAGTATTTT.

The chain employs TRBV10-3 and TRBJ1-4; the D gene is possibly TRBD1 (5 bases). There are 16 residues in the CDR3. Germline V lookup: CDR1 ENHRY, CDR2 SYGVKD. Trimming shortened V by 2 bases and J by 4 bases, and 14 bases separated the two germline ends. CDR3 DNA: TGTGCCATCAGTGAGGTCCAGGGCTCGAATAATGAAAAACTGTTTTTT. Protein product: CAISEVQGSNNEKLFF.

This clonotype was detected only a few times. The CDR3 region has the DNA TGTGCCAGCAGAGTAGGGAATGGAGTAGACACTGAAGCTTTCTTT. Protein sequence: CASRVGNGVDTEAFF. The chain combines TRBV7-9 with TRBJ1-1, with no clear D. The germline V gene encodes CDR1 SEHNR and CDR2 FQNEAQ (reference sequence). The CDR3 covers 15 residues. Trimming removed 6 bases from V and 3 bases from J, with 17 bases in between. Looking up the rest from reference TRBV7-9 and TRBJ1-1 gives the full variable domain: DTGVSQNPRHKITKRGQNVTFRCDPISEHNRLYWYRQTLGQGPEFLTYFQNEAQLEKSRLLSDRFSAERPKGSFSTLEIQRTEQGDSAMYLCASRVGNGVDTEAFFGQGTRLTVV.

In its sample, this clonotype was seen a few times. The gene calls are TRBV20-1 and TRBJ1-1; the D is unclear. The V gene's germline CDR1 is DFQATT and CDR2 SNEGSKA (reference sequence). This CDR3 is 12 amino acids long. The chain's CDR3 is CRTGSLNTEAFF. The CDR3 bases are TGCAGGACCGGATCTTTGAACACTGAAGCTTTCTTT.

This rearrangement joins TRBV4-3 to TRBJ1-1, with D maybe TRBD1 (5 bases). The CDR3 runs to 14 residues. CDR1 and CDR2 (germline): LGHNA, YSLEER. Trimming took off 1 base at V and 5 bases at J, with 11 bases between the two ends. The CDR3 is CASSQVGGETEAFF. The CDR3 bases are TGCGCCAGCAGCCAAGTGGGGGGGGAGACTGAAGCTTTCTTT.

In its sample, this clonotype was seen a few times. J is TRBJ2-3 and V is TRBV28, with TRBD2 matching over 8 bases. This CDR3 contains 16 residues. V dropped 9 bases and J dropped 1; count of bases not matched to a gene: 12. Germline loops: CDR1 MDHEN, CDR2 SYDVKM. The CDR3 loop is CASNPPSGGGTDTQYF. The CDR3 nucleotides read TGTGCCAGTAACCCGCCGAGCGGGGGAGGCACAGATACGCAGTATTTT.

The table lists this clonotype with a few counts. This chain joins TRBV28 and TRBJ1-2; weak D call: TRBD1 (6 bases). This CDR3 contains 16 residues. V was clipped by 1 base and J by 8 bases, with 20 bases between them. CDR1 and CDR2 (germline): MDHEN, SYDVKM. The CDR3 DNA is TGTGCCAGCAGTTTATTAAGGGACCGGGACATTAAGGGCTACACCTTC. Protein product: CASSLLRDRDIKGYTF.

This chain joins TRBV7-9 and TRBJ2-2; the match to TRBD1 covers 7 bases. The V segment lost 1 base and the J segment 7 bases; nucleotides outside the gene matches: 3. The CDR3 sequence is 14 residues long. Germline CDR1 reads SEHNR; CDR2 reads FQNEAQ (reference sequence). CDR3 in amino acids: CASSLEGTDGELFF. The CDR3 DNA reads as TGTGCCAGCAGCTTAGAGGGGACAGACGGGGAGCTGTTTTTT.

The rearrangement links TRBV7-2 to TRBJ1-6; D is possibly TRBD1 (5 bases). This CDR3 contains 16 residues. The V gene's germline CDR1 is SGHTA and CDR2 FQGNSA. Trimming left V 6 bases short and J 5 bases short, with 17 bases between. CDR3 amino acids: CASSPLAGQNNSPLHF. The CDR3 DNA follows: TGTGCCAGCAGTCCTCTCGCGGGGCAGAATAATTCACCCCTCCACTTT.

With respect to this clonotype: The junction departs from the called germline gene at one end, perhaps through a read error. V and J are TRBV7-7 and TRBJ2-1; TRBD2 aligns across 14 bases. CDR1 SSHAT and CDR2 FNYEAQ come from the germline V gene (reference sequence). CDR3 length: 16 amino acids. The CDR3 DNA is TGTGCTAGCAGCTTAGCGGGACTAGCGGGGGCCGGGGAGCAGTTCTTC. It codes for CASSLAGLAGAGEQFF.

In nucleotides, the CDR3 is TGCAGTGCCCGGCCGGTAGGCCAAGAGACCCAGTACTTC. Encoded protein: CSARPVGQETQYF. The V and J genes are TRBV20-1 and TRBJ2-5, with unresolved D. Germline-derived CDR1 and CDR2 are DFQATT and SNEGSKA (reference sequence). The CDR3 is made up of 13 amino acids. V dropped 6 bases and J dropped 1 base, with 12 bases sitting between them.

This clonotype was observed a handful of times. V and J are TRBV7-9 and TRBJ1-1, with a tentative D call TRBD1 (6 bases). CDR1 is SEHNR and CDR2 is FQNEAQ in the germline V gene (reference sequence). V lost 6 bases to trimming and J lost 4 bases, with 15 bases between them. The CDR3 is 14 residues long. CDR3 DNA sequence: TGTGCCAGCAGTTTTCTTTCCAGGGGCACTGAAGCTTTCTTT. Its translation is CASSFLSRGTEAFF.

This clonotype was picked up a small number of times. CDR3 amino acids: CASSLARGSSTDTQYF. CDR3 DNA sequence: TGTGCCAGCAGCTTAGCCCGCGGGTCTAGCACAGATACGCAGTATTTT. V and J are TRBV7-2 and TRBJ2-3, with D possibly being TRBD2 (5 bases). Germline lookup yields CDR1 SGHTA and CDR2 FQGNSA. This CDR3 region has 16 residues. Trimming removed 0 bases at V and 0 bases at J, with 10 bases between.

Many counts were recorded for this clonotype. The chain recombines TRBV5-1 with TRBJ1-2; D is perhaps TRBD1 (6 bases). Per germline, CDR1 SGHRS and CDR2 YFSETQ. V was trimmed by 0 bases and J by 3 bases, leaving 6 bases between them. This CDR3 is 13 amino acids long. The DNA for the CDR3 is TGCGCCAGCAGCTTGGGACAGGACTATGGCTACACCTTC. Protein: CASSLGQDYGYTF.

This clonotype occurred a few times. V and J are TRBV29-1 and TRBJ2-1; no definite D call. The CDR3 loop spans 14 amino acids. The germline V gene encodes CDR1 SQVTM and CDR2 ANQGSEA. Trimming left V 4 bases short and J 4 bases short, with 14 bases between. The CDR3 bases are TGCAGCGTTGTGGGCCGAGTGTGGTACAATGAGCAGTTCTTC. It translates to CSVVGRVWYNEQFF.

This clonotype was found a few times. The rearrangement uses TRBV7-9 and TRBJ1-1, with a possible D match to TRBD1 (6 bases). Trimming removed 7 bases at V and 5 bases at J, with 17 bases between. There are 14 residues in the CDR3. Germline CDR1 and CDR2: SEHNR and FQNEAQ (reference sequence). CDR3 sequence (DNA): TGTGCCAGCACCAAACCAGGGGAGGGGACTGAAGCTTTCTTT. Residues: CASTKPGEGTEAFF.

This chain uses TRBV7-9 with TRBJ2-3; 14 nucleotides align to TRBD2. The CDR3 has 17 amino acids. Trimming at V came to 5 bases and at J to 4 bases, leaving 8 bases not matched to a gene. Looked up from germline, CDR1 is SEHNR and CDR2 is FQNEAQ (reference sequence). This CDR3 reads CASSLRLAGGPADTQYF. DNA of the CDR3: TGTGCCAGCAGCCTCCGACTAGCGGGGGGGCCTGCAGATACGCAGTATTTT.

This clonotype has more than one count but fewer than ten. The V and J genes are TRBV7-9 and TRBJ2-7, with TRBD2 identical over 7 bases. V lost 2 bases and J lost 6; bases outside the gene matches: 13. The CDR3 is made up of 16 amino acids. Germline-derived CDR1 and CDR2 are SEHNR and FQNEAQ (reference sequence). The DNA of the CDR3 is TGTGCCAGCAGCTTACGGGACGGCGGGGGACCCTCCGAGCAGTACTTC. This gives the protein CASSLRDGGGPSEQYF. Supplemented by reference TRBV7-9 and TRBJ2-7, the full variable domain reads DTGVSQNPRHKITKRGQNVTFRCDPISEHNRLYWYRQTLGQGPEFLTYFQNEAQLEKSRLLSDRFSAERPKGSFSTLEIQRTEQGDSAMYLCASSLRDGGGPSEQYFGPGTRLTVT.